The 20 T cell receptor beta chains below all came from one sample that was sequenced in a study of CDR3 diversity in severe acne. MiXCR, applied by TCRdb to the PCR reads, yields one record per CDR3 protein. Of roughly 100,000 distinct CDR3 sequences listed, around 56% are singletons. The specimen sequenced was blood. The receptor source for this set is a male donor with acne.

The chain employs TRBV7-9 and TRBJ2-7; D unclear. This CDR3 comprises 15 residues. V was clipped by 5 bases and J by 5 bases, with 19 bases between them. Germline V gives CDR1 SEHNR, CDR2 FQNEAQ (reference sequence). CDR3 coding DNA: TGTGCCAGCAGCCCCCGGGCCTCAATCCCGCACGAGCAGTACTTC. Amino acids: CASSPRASIPHEQYF.

J is TRBJ1-2 and V is TRBV27; D may be TRBD1 (5 bases). CDR3 length equals 13 residues. Germline V CDR1 and CDR2: MNHEY, SMNVEV (reference sequence). Trimming stripped 4 bases from V and 4 bases from J, with 10 bases between. CDR3 coding DNA: TGTGCCAGCAGTTCGGGGGTAGGCTATGGCTACACCTTC. Residues: CASSSGVGYGYTF.

Details on this clonotype: This may stem from a read error, because a much larger clone lies one nucleotide away. In nucleotides, the CDR3 is TGTGCCACCAGCAGCGGCCAGGGGTCGATTTCCGCTGAAGCTTTCTTT. Amino acid sequence: CATSSGQGSISAEAFF. J is TRBJ1-1 and V is TRBV15; D may be TRBD1 (6 bases). Germline V lookup: CDR1 LNHNV, CDR2 YYDKDF (reference sequence). V shed 3 bases and J shed 6 bases, with 20 bases lying between them. This CDR3 has 16 amino acids.

This clonotype was detected ten times or more. This chain joins TRBV13 and TRBJ2-1, with D perhaps TRBD2 (6 bases). The CDR3 runs 16 residues. Germline CDR1 reads PRHDT; CDR2 reads FYEKMQ (reference sequence). V gave up 5 bases and J gave up 7 bases, with 21 bases separating them. The CDR3, as DNA: TGTGCCAGCAGCCAGAGGAGGGCGGGGATTGAGAATGAGCAGTTCTTC. It specifies CASSQRRAGIENEQFF.

In regard to this clonotype: Possible read error: a much larger clone is one base away. The CDR3 reads CASRETGGWSYNSLLHF. CDR3 DNA: TGTGCCAGCAGGGAGACAGGGGGCTGGTCCTATAATTCACTCCTCCACTTT. The chain combines TRBV2 with TRBJ1-6; 10 bases map to TRBD1. This CDR3 comprises 17 residues. The germline gives CDR1 SNHLY, CDR2 FYNNEI.

The rearrangement joins TRBV19 to TRBJ1-1; TRBD1 is a possible D gene (6 bases). The germline V and J ends were trimmed by 5 bases and 1 base, with 11 bases remaining between them. The CDR3 runs 14 residues. CDR1 and CDR2 from the germline V gene are LNHDA and SQIVND (reference sequence). This CDR3 reads CASSRGGPNTEAFF. CDR3 coding DNA: TGTGCCAGTAGTCGAGGGGGGCCGAACACTGAAGCTTTCTTT. The whole variable domain, remainder taken from reference TRBV19 and TRBJ1-1, is DGGITQSPKYLFRKEGQNVTLSCEQNLNHDAMYWYRQDPGQGLRLIYYSQIVNDFQKGDIAEGYSVSREKKESFPLTVTSAQKNPTAFYLCASSRGGPNTEAFFGQGTRLTVV.

The V call is TRBV25-1, the J call TRBJ1-6, with D unresolved. V was pared by 5 bases and J by 6 bases, with 8 bases between. Germline V gene lookup returns CDR1 MGHDK and CDR2 SYGVNS. The CDR3 runs to 13 residues. In DNA, the CDR3 is TGTGCCAGCAGTTTATCCAGTAATTCACCCCTCCACTTT. This gives the protein CASSLSSNSPLHF. Supplemented by reference TRBV25-1 and TRBJ1-6, the full variable domain reads EADIYQTPRYLVIGTGKKITLECSQTMGHDKMYWYQQDPGMELHLIHYSYGVNSTEKGDLSSESTVSRIRTEHFPLTLESARPSHTSQYLCASSLSSNSPLHFGNGTRLTVT.

This clonotype was counted many times. CDR3 residues: CASSYRPGLNTEAFF. The CDR3 bases are TGTGCCAGCAGCTACCGACCGGGGCTGAACACTGAAGCTTTCTTT. The chain combines TRBV7-3 with TRBJ1-1, with D possibly TRBD1 on 5 matching bases. The CDR3 consists of 15 residues. CDR1 is SGHTA, CDR2 FQGTGA, per germline. The V end was cut by 4 bases, the J end by 0 bases, with 12 bases between.

This clonotype was counted many times. The chain joins TRBV6-4 to TRBJ2-5; D not resolved. The CDR3 has 14 residues. V lost 3 bases and J lost 6, with 14 bases in between. Germline V CDR1 and CDR2: MRHNA, SNTAGT. CDR3 in DNA: TGTGCCAGCAGTGAAGAAGTCAATGCGCAGACCCAGTACTTC. Translation gives CASSEEVNAQTQYF.

The gene calls are TRBV16 and TRBJ1-1; unclear D gene. CDR3 length: 15 residues. CDR1 is KGHSY and CDR2 is FQNENV in the germline V gene. Trimming removed 5 bases at V and 1 base at J, with 14 bases between. CDR3 amino acids: CASSSVITGNTEAFF. CDR3 in DNA: TGTGCCAGCAGCTCCGTAATTACCGGGAACACTGAAGCTTTCTTT.

The chain joins TRBV29-1 to TRBJ1-4, with 7 nucleotides matching TRBD1. The CDR3 length is 13 residues. The germline gives CDR1 SQVTM, CDR2 ANQGSEA. Losses at the gene ends were 7 bases for V and 4 bases for J; bases not matched to a gene: 6. CDR3 residues: CSGRQGVNEKLFF. In DNA form, the CDR3 reads TGCAGCGGACGACAGGGAGTTAATGAAAAACTGTTTTTT.

In DNA, the CDR3 is TGCAGTGCTAGGGCGGCGGACTCCTACGAGCAGTACTTC. Translation: CSARAADSYEQYF. The rearrangement uses TRBV20-1 and TRBJ2-7; the D is unclear. The CDR3 runs 13 residues. V lost 3 bases and J lost 0, with 9 bases in between. Germline lookup yields CDR1 DFQATT and CDR2 SNEGSKA (reference sequence).

CDR3 sequence (DNA): TGTGCCAGCAGCTTCAGGGATGCGAGCTACACCTTC. Encoded protein: CASSFRDASYTF. This sequence joins TRBV7-9 and TRBJ1-2; a possible D gene is TRBD1 (5 bases). There are 12 residues in the CDR3. The V end was cut by 3 bases, the J end by 9 bases, with 11 bases between. Germline V lookup: CDR1 SEHNR, CDR2 FQNEAQ (reference sequence).

The rearrangement uses TRBV29-1 and TRBJ1-1, with 8 bases identical to TRBD1. The germline V gene encodes CDR1 SQVTM and CDR2 ANQGSEA. The CDR3 spans 11 residues. J lost 11 bases, V lost 3 bases, and 5 bases had no gene match. CDR3 DNA: TGCAGCGTTGACGCAGGGGGCGACGCTTTCTTT. Translated, it gives CSVDAGGDAFF.

As for this clonotype: A read error may be the cause here, since a much bigger clone is one base away. Since no conserved phenylalanine or tryptophan closes the CDR3, a read error is the likely cause. The rearrangement joins TRBV15 to TRBJ2-7; D is unresolved. This CDR3 is built from 13 residues. Germline loops: CDR1 LNHNV, CDR2 YYDKDF (reference sequence). V lost 4 bases and J 2 bases, leaving 9 bases between the germline ends. The CDR3 is CATSIDNTYEQYS. The CDR3 coding sequence is TGTGCCACCAGCATCGACAATACCTACGAGCAGTACTCC.

Turning to this clonotype: With a much larger clone just one base away, this may be a read error. V gene TRBV5-1 combines with J gene TRBJ2-5; TRBD1 agrees at 8 bases. The germline V gene encodes CDR1 SGHRS and CDR2 YFSETQ. The CDR3 spans 15 residues. V gave up 0 bases and J gave up 4 bases; unmatched junction bases: 5. CDR3 DNA: TGCGCCAGCAGCTTGGTGGGCAGGGGGCCAGAGACCCAGTACTTC. Protein: CASSLVGRGPETQYF.

The chain employs TRBV28 and TRBJ1-2; no clear D. The CDR3 spans 16 residues. The germline V gene encodes CDR1 MDHEN and CDR2 SYDVKM. The V gene lost 5 bases and the J gene lost 5 bases, with 21 bases spanning the gap. CDR3 sequence (DNA): TGTGCCAGCAGTATTAGCTCCATATTAAGATGGTATGGCTACACCTTC. Translation: CASSISSILRWYGYTF.

The chain couples TRBV29-1 to TRBJ1-2; D remains unclear. This CDR3 has 15 residues. Trimming stripped 0 bases from V and 4 bases from J, with 15 bases between. The germline V gene encodes CDR1 SQVTM and CDR2 ANQGSEA. The CDR3 coding sequence is TGCAGCGTTGAAGATCGACTAGCAGGAGGCTATGGCTACACCTTC. Its translation: CSVEDRLAGGYGYTF.

In this sample, this clonotype turned up a few times. The V gene is TRBV29-1, the J gene TRBJ2-3; possible D gene TRBD1, 6 bases. Looked up from germline, CDR1 is SQVTM and CDR2 is ANQGSEA. V was cut by 5 bases and J by 3 bases, with 12 bases left in between. The CDR3 length is 13 residues. CDR3 bases: TGCAGCGTTAGGACAGCTCGAACAGATACGCAGTATTTT. Protein product: CSVRTARTDTQYF.

This clonotype came up many times. The V and J genes are TRBV20-1 and TRBJ2-7; D possibly uses TRBD1 or TRBD2 (5 bases each). Germline V gene sequence: CDR1 DFQATT, CDR2 SNEGSKA (reference sequence). The CDR3 has 12 amino acids. The CDR3 sequence is CSSGPLTYEQYF. The CDR3 nucleotides read TGCAGCTCGGGACCGTTAACCTACGAGCAGTACTTC.